This T cell receptor (beta chain) is from a study of blood T cells in healthy people across ages. Concerning this clonotype: Its target is not known.

Germline V gene data show CDR1 as MNHEY and CDR2 as SVGAGI. V was shortened by 10 bases and J by 2 bases, with 20 bases between the two germline ends. There are 15 residues in the CDR3. Sample-barcoded 5' priming and a J-beta primer mix drove a second PCR of roughly 7 to 11 cycles. The template-switch adaptor, which had 12 random nucleotides, put a tag on each cDNA molecule. Every sample gave at least 2.5 million paired-end reads containing CDR3. TCRdb processed the 5' RACE reads anew with MiXCR; each CDR3 protein has one entry. The profile shows 800,000 to 950,000 distinct CDR3 sequences, 48% of them singletons. Study-level results: Age brought a roughly linear fall in TCR beta diversity measured per million T cells.

The sample taken for sequencing was blood. This clonotype was obtained from a man aged 25-45 years in good health. The chain uses TRBV6-5 and TRBJ1-2; tentative D call: TRBD1 (5 bases). CDR3 nucleotide sequence: TGTGCCACCTTGACAACAGGTCCCATCAACTATGGCTACACCTTC. Its translation: CATLTTGPINYGYTF.